One sample yielded the 28 T cell receptor beta chains listed below, sequenced in a study of T-cell memory formation after mild COVID-19. TCRdb recomputed calls from the 5' RACE reads with MiXCR, one row per CDR3 protein. In the table there are some 450,000 distinct CDR3 sequences, 15% to 20% of which are singletons. Sequences were obtained from PBMCs or a T cell subset sorted from them (not recorded which). The receptors stem from an adult woman who had mild COVID-19 (a few samples of this study predate the infection). Cell type and time point are not known.

The chain is built from TRBV11-3 and TRBJ2-3; 8 positions match TRBD2. The V gene end was trimmed by 5 bases and the J gene end by 0 bases; junction bases not matched to a gene: 10. Germline V gene lookup returns CDR1 SGHNT and CDR2 YENEEA. This CDR3 is 17 amino acids long. The CDR3 coding sequence is TGTGCCAGCAGCGGACGGGGGACTAGAGGAAGCACAGATACGCAGTATTTT. This gives the protein CASSGRGTRGSTDTQYF. Full variable domain (rest looked up from reference TRBV11-3 and TRBJ2-3): EAGVVQSPRYKIIEKKQPVAFWCNPISGHNTLYWYLQNLGQGPELLIRYENEEAVDDSQLPKDRFSAERLKGVDSTLKIQPAELGDSAVYLCASSGRGTRGSTDTQYFGPGTRLTVL.

This clonotype turned up a few times. The chain links TRBV5-6 to TRBJ1-2, with a possible D match to TRBD1 (6 bases). This CDR3 comprises 16 residues. Germline CDR1 and CDR2: SGHDT and YYEEEE. V was shortened by 3 bases and J by 2 bases, with 17 bases between the two germline ends. CDR3 amino acids: CASSSLTGAVNYGYTF. CDR3 nucleotides: TGTGCCAGCAGCTCCCTGACGGGGGCGGTAAACTATGGCTACACCTTC.

The rearrangement joins TRBV9 to TRBJ1-1; D ambiguous. Trimming cost V 3 bases and J 1 base, with 7 bases left between them. From germline, CDR1 is SGDLS and CDR2 YYNGEE. This CDR3 has 13 amino acids. CDR3 sequence (DNA): TGTGCCAGCAGCGCCCGCCCGAACACTGAAGCTTTCTTT. Its translation is CASSARPNTEAFF. Complete variable domain (other parts from reference TRBV9 and TRBJ1-1): DSGVTQTPKHLITATGQRVTLRCSPRSGDLSVYWYQQSLDQGLQFLIQYYNGEERAKGNILERFSAQQFPDLHSELNLSSLELGDSALYFCASSARPNTEAFFGQGTRLTVV.

The chain couples TRBV29-1 to TRBJ2-3, with D perhaps matching TRBD2 (6 bases). The ends were cut back, 0 bases at V and 6 bases at J, with 13 bases in the middle. Germline V CDR1 and CDR2: SQVTM, ANQGSEA. The CDR3 extends over 14 amino acids. The CDR3 region has the DNA TGCAGCGTTGAAGATATAGGAGGGGTGGATACGCAGTATTTT. It translates to CSVEDIGGVDTQYF.

In this sample, this clonotype turned up a few times. The chain joins TRBV6-1 to TRBJ2-5; the D is unclear. V lost 0 bases and J lost 5, with 13 bases in between. The CDR3 consists of 15 residues. Germline-derived CDR1 and CDR2 are MNHNS and SASEGT. CDR3 bases: TGTGCCAGCAGTGAAGCGGACGGTTATCGGGAGACCCAGTACTTC. It encodes CASSEADGYRETQYF.

This sequence joins TRBV5-1 and TRBJ1-2, with D possibly TRBD1 on 5 matching bases. This CDR3 has 12 amino acids. V was shortened by 4 bases and J by 7 bases, with 11 bases between the two germline ends. Germline-derived CDR1 and CDR2 are SGHRS and YFSETQ. CDR3 coding DNA: TGCGCCAGCAGCCCGGACATTTCTGGCTACACCTTC. Amino acid sequence: CASSPDISGYTF.

V and J are TRBV2 and TRBJ2-2; TRBD2 aligns across 12 bases. Germline CDR1 SNHLY, CDR2 FYNNEI. The CDR3 extends over 17 amino acids. With 2 bases clipped from V and 7 bases from J, the junction kept 8 bases outside the gene matches. CDR3 sequence reads: CASSEQGLAGLGGELFF. CDR3 coding DNA: TGTGCCAGCAGTGAACAGGGACTAGCGGGTCTGGGCGGGGAGCTGTTTTTT.

The V call is TRBV29-1, the J call TRBJ2-5; D tentatively fits TRBD1 or TRBD2 (5 bases each). This CDR3 contains 14 residues. Germline V gene sequence: CDR1 SQVTM, CDR2 ANQGSEA. With 6 bases removed from V and 7 bases from J, the gap between germline ends came to 21 bases. CDR3 sequence (DNA): TGCAGCGTCCCAAGCCGGGACGTCAGTGTGACCCAGTACTTC. The encoded protein is CSVPSRDVSVTQYF.

This clonotype was seen a few times. V gene TRBV20-1 combines with J gene TRBJ1-2; a weak D match, TRBD1 (5 bases). Between the trimmed V and J ends, which lost 7 bases and 5 bases, there was a span of 14 bases. CDR1 and CDR2 (germline): DFQATT, SNEGSKA (reference sequence). CDR3 length: 12 amino acids. Here the CDR3 DNA reads TGCAGTGACCAGGGCAGGGTGTATGGCTACACCTTC. Residues: CSDQGRVYGYTF.

This sequence joins TRBV9 and TRBJ1-2; D is uncertain. V was cut by 4 bases and J by 0 bases, with 19 bases left in between. CDR3 length: 17 residues. CDR1 SGDLS and CDR2 YYNGEE come from the germline V gene. In nucleotides, the CDR3 is TGTGCCAGCAGCCCGCTACCCCCCGGGGATACTAACTATGGCTACACCTTC. It is translated as CASSPLPPGDTNYGYTF.

The chain carries TRBV20-1 and TRBJ1-4; possibly TRBD1 for D (6 bases). Germline V CDR1 and CDR2: DFQATT, SNEGSKA (reference sequence). V lost 3 bases and J lost 2, with 10 bases in between. This CDR3 contains 14 residues. The CDR3 reads CSASRGATNEKLFF. DNA of the CDR3: TGCAGTGCTAGCCGGGGGGCGACTAATGAAAAACTGTTTTTT.

This clonotype was seen a handful of times. The chain joins TRBV7-9 to TRBJ2-1; the match to TRBD2 covers 11 bases. The CDR3 spans 16 residues. Trimming at V came to 5 bases and at J to 4 bases, leaving 7 bases not matched to a gene. Germline values: CDR1 SEHNR, CDR2 FQNEAQ (reference sequence). The CDR3 loop reads CASSQGGTSGYNEQFF. CDR3 DNA: TGTGCCAGCAGCCAGGGTGGGACTAGCGGATACAATGAGCAGTTCTTC.

This clonotype has only a few counts. The chain has TRBV15 and TRBJ1-5; 7 nucleotides agree with TRBD1. The CDR3 is 15 amino acids. Germline CDR1 reads LNHNV; CDR2 reads YYDKDF (reference sequence). V trimming: 7 bases; J trimming: 1 base; junction bases outside the gene matches: 7. The CDR3: CATTQTGMSNQPQHF. As DNA, the CDR3 is TGTGCCACCACCCAGACAGGGATGAGCAATCAGCCCCAGCATTTT.

The CDR3 DNA follows: TGTGCCAGCAGTCCGGACAGGGGCCCCACTACGCAGTATTTT. Protein sequence: CASSPDRGPTTQYF. V and J are TRBV2 and TRBJ2-3; 9 bases line up with TRBD1. CDR3 length: 14 amino acids. The V segment lost 5 bases and the J segment 8 bases; nucleotides outside the gene matches: 8. The V gene's germline CDR1 is SNHLY and CDR2 FYNNEI.

The chain is built from TRBV7-2 and TRBJ2-7; 10 positions match TRBD2. The CDR3 consists of 14 residues. Trimming took 5 bases from V and 5 from J; bases not matched to a gene: 6. Germline CDR1 SGHTA, CDR2 FQGNSA. CDR3 loop: CASSVSGRANEQYF. CDR3 in DNA: TGTGCCAGCAGCGTCAGCGGGAGGGCCAACGAGCAGTACTTC.

With regard to this clonotype: Germline and junction disagree at one end, which may indicate a read error. The V and J genes are TRBV20-1 and TRBJ1-1; TRBD1 might be the D (5 bases). The CDR3 is 9 residues long. Germline V lookup: CDR1 DFQATT, CDR2 SNEGSKA (reference sequence). CDR3 residues: CSARVAGHF. The DNA of the CDR3 is TGCAGTGCTAGAGTGGCAGGGCACTTT.

This rearrangement joins TRBV7-7 to TRBJ2-2; TRBD1 agrees at 8 bases. The CDR3 extends over 15 amino acids. The germline V gene encodes CDR1 SSHAT and CDR2 FNYEAQ (reference sequence). J lost 1 base, V lost 5 bases, and 3 bases had no gene match. For the CDR3, the DNA is TGTGCCAGCAGCCGGACAGGGCTGAACACCGGGGAGCTGTTTTTT. Its protein is CASSRTGLNTGELFF.

The genes are TRBV11-2 and TRBJ2-5, with D perhaps matching TRBD2 (6 bases). Trimming removed 4 bases at V and 2 bases at J, with 17 bases between. The V gene's germline CDR1 is SGHAT and CDR2 FQNNGV. The CDR3 covers 16 residues. The DNA for the CDR3 is TGTGCCAGCAGCTCTACAAGCCGGGACTCACAAGAGACCCAGTACTTC. This codes for CASSSTSRDSQETQYF.

V and J are TRBV6-2 or TRBV6-3 and TRBJ2-1, with 8 bases aligning to TRBD1. This CDR3 region has 16 residues. Germline loops: CDR1 MNHEY, CDR2 SVGEGT. With V trimmed by 2 bases and J by 4 bases, 7 bases remained unmatched. The CDR3 nucleotides read TGTGCCAGCAGTTACGCCCCGGGACAGGTTTACAATGAGCAGTTCTTC. Its protein product is CASSYAPGQVYNEQFF.

There are a few counts of this clonotype. The chain has TRBV20-1 and TRBJ2-3, with TRBD1 as a possible D gene (6 bases). Germline values: CDR1 DFQATT, CDR2 SNEGSKA (reference sequence). The length of the CDR3 is 14 residues. V was trimmed by 2 bases and J by 4 bases, leaving 13 bases between them. The CDR3 nucleotides are TGCAGTGCTAGATTCAGGGGTAGGGCAGATACGCAGTATTTT. It encodes CSARFRGRADTQYF.

In its sample, this clonotype was seen a few times. DNA for the CDR3: TGTGCCAGCAGCGTTACTAGCGGGACCTACGAGCAGTACTTC. Its translation: CASSVTSGTYEQYF. This chain joins TRBV9 and TRBJ2-7, with 10 positions matching TRBD2. CDR1 SGDLS and CDR2 YYNGEE come from the germline V gene. The CDR3 has 14 amino acids. The V gene end was trimmed by 2 bases and the J gene end by 2 bases; junction bases not matched to a gene: 1.

The rearrangement links TRBV4-1 to TRBJ2-7; no clear D. The germline V gene encodes CDR1 MGHRA and CDR2 YSYEKL. There are 14 residues in the CDR3. Between the trimmed V and J ends, which lost 0 bases and 0 bases, there was a span of 6 bases. CDR3 residues: CASSQEELSYEQYF. The DNA of the CDR3 is TGCGCCAGCAGCCAAGAGGAGCTCTCCTACGAGCAGTACTTC.

The chain links TRBV4-3 to TRBJ2-7, with D possibly being TRBD1 or TRBD2 (6 bases each). Germline V lookup: CDR1 LGHNA, CDR2 YSLEER. With 1 base removed from V and 7 bases from J, the gap between germline ends came to 14 bases. The CDR3 totals 14 residues. CDR3 loop: CASSQAPTGREQYF. CDR3 coding DNA: TGCGCCAGCAGCCAAGCCCCCACAGGGAGGGAGCAGTACTTC.

The chain links TRBV7-9 to TRBJ2-3, with 12 nucleotides matching TRBD2. From germline, CDR1 is SEHNR and CDR2 FQNEAQ (reference sequence). CDR3 length: 17 amino acids. The V gene end was trimmed by 4 bases and the J gene end by 4 bases; junction bases not matched to a gene: 9. The CDR3 coding sequence is TGTGCCAGCAGCTCCCCAACTGGACTAGCGGGACCAGATACGCAGTATTTT. The encoded protein is CASSSPTGLAGPDTQYF.

This clonotype appeared once. This rearrangement joins TRBV5-1 to TRBJ1-1; D is possibly TRBD1 (5 bases). There are 12 residues in the CDR3. Germline-derived CDR1 and CDR2 are SGHRS and YFSETQ. With 4 bases removed from V and 8 bases from J, the gap between germline ends came to 12 bases. The chain's CDR3 is CASSTLSGEAFF. The CDR3 DNA follows: TGCGCCAGCAGCACCCTATCAGGGGAAGCTTTCTTT.

The chain is built from TRBV5-1 and TRBJ1-1, with D perhaps matching TRBD1 (6 bases). The V gene lost 4 bases and the J gene lost 2 bases, with 12 bases spanning the gap. This CDR3 contains 14 residues. Looked up from germline, CDR1 is SGHRS and CDR2 is YFSETQ. CDR3 protein: CASSPRQANTEAFF. In nucleotides, the CDR3 is TGCGCCAGCAGCCCGAGACAGGCCAACACTGAAGCTTTCTTT.

In this sample, this clonotype turned up a few times. This chain connects TRBV3-1 to TRBJ2-5; D may match TRBD1 or TRBD2 (5 bases each). Germline-derived CDR1 and CDR2 are LGHDT and YNNKEL (reference sequence). V lost 5 bases to trimming and J lost 5 bases, with 21 bases between them. The CDR3 runs 16 residues. The CDR3 here is CASSSSVTGTGETQYF. As DNA, the CDR3 is TGTGCCAGCAGCTCAAGTGTTACAGGAACGGGGGAGACCCAGTACTTC.

This chain joins TRBV6-5 and TRBJ1-2; D is unclear. Trimming shortened V by 6 bases and J by 13 bases, and 21 bases separated the two germline ends. The CDR3 totals 13 residues. CDR1 is MNHEY and CDR2 is SVGAGI in the germline V gene. CDR3 sequence reads: CASSTLGRGKSTF. The CDR3 DNA is TGTGCCAGCAGCACATTAGGAAGAGGAAAGAGCACCTTC.